One sample yielded the 8 T cell receptor beta chains listed below, sequenced in a study of synovial regulatory T cells in juvenile arthritis. Repertoires were generated with immunoSEQ multiplex PCR, while TCRdb's copy carries only in-frame clones and drops some. The table lists about 6,900 clones, with more than 0.55% in the top ten. The sample comprised Treg cells from blood. Subset defined: remaining (HLA-DR-negative) circulating blood Treg cells. The receptors derive from a donor younger than 30 with juvenile idiopathic arthritis.

V gene TRBV25-1 combines with J gene TRBJ2-1. The CDR3 totals 13 residues. No DNA is listed. Germline values: CDR1 MGHDK, CDR2 SYGVNS. CDR3 protein: CASSESAAYEQFF.

The gene calls are TRBV30 and TRBJ1-1; the TCRdb D gene call, TRBD1, has no DNA to confirm it. The CDR3 consists of 14 residues. No DNA sequence was recorded. CDR1 and CDR2 (germline): GTSNPN, SVGIG (reference sequence). The CDR3 protein is CAWSRGTGNTEAFF.

V gene TRBV27 combines with J gene TRBJ1-4; TCRdb indicates TRBD1, and absent DNA this call remains unverified. CDR3 length: 14 amino acids. The nucleotide record is missing. From germline, CDR1 is MNHEY and CDR2 SMNVEV (reference sequence). CDR3 in amino acids: CASRTGVGNEKLFF.

The rearrangement uses TRBV5-1 and TRBJ1-1; without DNA, the TCRdb call of TRBD1 cannot be checked. This CDR3 region has 14 residues. The DNA is unrecorded. Germline CDR1 and CDR2: SGHRS and YFSETQ. CDR3 in amino acids: CASNQDRVNTEAFF.

V and J are TRBV28 and TRBJ2-6; TCRdb designates TRBD2, a call that cannot be tested without DNA. Germline V gene lookup returns CDR1 MDHEN and CDR2 SYDVKM. The CDR3 spans 17 residues. Only the protein is on record. This chain's CDR3 is CASSSGTGAAGANVLTF.

The V call is TRBV29-1, the J call TRBJ1-1. This CDR3 comprises 10 residues. DNA is not on record. Germline V lookup: CDR1 SQVTM, CDR2 ANQGSEA. The CDR3 spells CSASDTEAFF.

V is TRBV5-6 and J is TRBJ2-2; as DNA is missing, the TRBD1 call by TCRdb cannot be tested. The CDR3 extends over 19 amino acids. This entry has no DNA. Germline V lookup: CDR1 SGHDT, CDR2 YYEEEE. The CDR3 loop is CASSLFVAQEHPNTGELFF.

This chain connects TRBV7-9 to TRBJ1-1. The germline CDR1 and CDR2 sequences are SEHNR and FQNEAQ (reference sequence). This CDR3 region has 14 residues. The record lacks a DNA sequence. This chain's CDR3 is CASSSLGAASEAFF.